This T cell receptor (beta chain) was recorded in a study of blood T cell repertoires in COVID-19. Ages ranged from about 18 to 89 years, with residence in about two dozen US areas. All recovered Cohort 3 donors got two negative PCRs, got clearance, or saw symptom resolution. The V and J ends lost 0 bases and 9 bases respectively, with 18 bases between them. The CDR3 has 16 amino acids. Germline CDR1 reads PRHDT; CDR2 reads FYEKMQ (reference sequence). Per the original methods: Reference gene primer amplification yielded estimated nucleated cell counts. Libraries were prepared by immunoSEQ multiplex PCR; TCRdb keeps only in-frame clonotypes and omits some of them. The V and J calls and clone size come from that table; D and trimming were worked out from the DNA. The repertoire consists of more than 250,000 clones, with around nine tenths occurring once and the leading ten covering approximately 2.5%.

The chain couples TRBV13 to TRBJ1-3, with a tentative D call TRBD1 (6 bases). Sequencing used PBMCs or T cells enriched from blood (not recorded which). The source is a woman aged 18-29 years who had recovered from COVID-19. CDR3 DNA sequence: TGTGCCAGCAGCTTAGGCACAGGGAGTATTGGCGGCACCATATATTTT. It yields the protein CASSLGTGSIGGTIYF.